This T cell receptor beta chain came from a study of shared clonotypes between healthy human individuals (dated by TCRdb to between 2020 and 2021). For context, the study as a whole: The cohort comprised two women and a few men aged 18 to 49 years. For each donor, three plates each were used for CD4 naive and CD4 memory, two plates were used for CD8 naive, and one plate was used for CD8 memory. To estimate repertoire size and how much clonotypes are shared between individuals, the study performed deep sequencing of blood TCR repertoires from roughly five healthy adults. To increase sequencing depth and limit assay-specific biases, different laboratories used diverse techniques to prepare libraries and sequence TCR repertoires. Leukapheresis yielded between about 0.94 and 9 billion PBMCs per donor.

Beyond this particular receptor, the publication reports: Naive subsets generally had larger estimated clonotype richness than memory subsets. Pairwise subsampling led to the expectation that sequencing depth would affect the degree of clonotype sharing among donors. Clonotypes shared by all four sorted-subset donors showed higher generation probabilities than non-shared clonotypes. The genetic and exposure-history diversity represented was limited by the small number of donors. Only blood was sampled, and tissue TCR repertoires likely differ from those in blood. Sharing across a handful of donors was observed for around 4.8% of naive CD4, less than 4% of naive CD8, 2% to 2.5% of memory CD4, and approximately 0.41% of memory CD8 clonotypes. Incomplete sequencing was indicated by rarefaction of sorted-subset datasets, despite the large sequencing depth.

Using the deep immunoSEQ assay, TCR CDR3 regions were amplified from genomic DNA by multiplex PCR. For each cell subset, the extracted genomic DNA was distributed evenly across all wells of several immunoSEQ 96-well plates, and each plate served as one replicate. Each replicate PCR for sorted subsets received approximately 220 ng genomic DNA, equal to 28,000 or so T cell genomes. Purified libraries were quantified with a Qubit 3.0 fluorometer, sized on a Bioanalyzer 2100, and re-quantified with the KAPA Library Quantification kit. Each immunoSEQ 96-well plate was sequenced on its own single-read 150-cycle Illumina NextSeq 550 flow cell. The published analysis was carried out like this. Because the immunoSEQ output included only junctional sequences and no quality scores, the filtering could not be the same as the filtering used for full-length reads. To assign V/J genes and CDR3, sequences were annotated against IMGT germline references using PyIR, a Python wrapper for IgBLAST v1.9. Reads with weak V/J assignments (E-value above 1e-6), missing CDR3, stop codons, out-of-frame junctions, or ambiguous translated residues were removed. V3J clonotypes were defined as sequences sharing the same inferred V gene, J gene, and CDR3 amino acid sequence. Percentage overlap between repertoires was computed as shared unique clonotypes divided by the size of the smaller repertoire. RTK rarefaction, the Chao1 estimator, and Recon v2.1 estimates of unobserved clonotypes were used to assess repertoire richness. Generation probabilities were computed with OLGA for all TCRbeta clonotypes obtained by the gDNA method from four donors. TCRdb's version of the immuneACCESS table is confined to in-frame rearrangements and falls short of the full clone set. An unresolved V gene accounts for under half of the shortfall where checked; the remainder is of unknown origin. D and trimming come from the DNA, and the V and J calls and clone size come from that table. A total of about 870,000 clones appear in this sample, approximately 92% of them only once. Around 24% of the sample comes from the top ten.

CD8 naive samples were obtained by positive selection for CCR7 among CD45RO-negative cells, yielding a CD45RA+CCR7+ population from which TemRA cells were excluded. The donors were healthy, HIV-negative adults with no recently reported acute infections or vaccinations. Only Caucasian adults living in Nashville, Tennessee, USA were represented among the donors. Blood was obtained by leukapheresis, after which PBMCs were separated by Ficoll-Histopaque density gradient centrifugation and cryopreserved in liquid nitrogen vapor phase. Purity and quantity of every magnetically sorted T cell population were checked by analytical flow cytometry. Each sorted fraction had its genomic DNA isolated and then quantified by UV absorbance on a Nanodrop 2000c. Regarding this clone: No cognate antigen has been identified for it. No quality values exist for individual bases; no much larger clone is one base distant.

The clonotype originates from a man aged 30-40 years in good health. Source material: naive CD8+ T cells sorted from blood. The cell subset or site label on this specimen signifies: CD45RA+CCR7+.

Read as DNA, the sequence is TGTGCCATCAGTGAGGAGGGATCGAAGAGAGAGACCCAGTACTTC. This is translated as CAISEEGSKRETQYF. The rearranged chain carries TRBV10-3 and TRBJ2-5; a tentative D call is TRBD2 (5 bases match). The CDR3 has 15 amino acids, counting the end cysteine and phenylalanine. Kept here is only the CDR3 DNA, which spans 45 bases and is read in frame from base 1. V was cut back by 2 bases and J by 4 bases, leaving a gap of 14 bases between them. From the germline V gene, CDR1 is ENHRY and CDR2 is SYGVKD.